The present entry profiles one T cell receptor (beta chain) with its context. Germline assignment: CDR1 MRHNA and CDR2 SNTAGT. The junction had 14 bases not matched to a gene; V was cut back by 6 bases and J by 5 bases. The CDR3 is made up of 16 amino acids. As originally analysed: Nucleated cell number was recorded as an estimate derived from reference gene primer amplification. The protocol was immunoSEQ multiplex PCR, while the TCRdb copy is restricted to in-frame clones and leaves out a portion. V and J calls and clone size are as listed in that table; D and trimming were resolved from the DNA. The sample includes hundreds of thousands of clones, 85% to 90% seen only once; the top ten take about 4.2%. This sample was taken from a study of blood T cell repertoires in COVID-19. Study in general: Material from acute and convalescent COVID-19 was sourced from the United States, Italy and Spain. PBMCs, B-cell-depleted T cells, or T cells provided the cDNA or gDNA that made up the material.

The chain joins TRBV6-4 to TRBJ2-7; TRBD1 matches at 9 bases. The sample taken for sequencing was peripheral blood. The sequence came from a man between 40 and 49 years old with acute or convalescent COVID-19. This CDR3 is CASSIPPGQGSNEQYF. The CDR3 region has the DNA TGTGCCAGCAGCATACCACCGGGACAGGGATCGAACGAGCAGTACTTC.